The present T cell receptor (beta chain) was sequenced within a study of shared clonotypes between healthy human individuals. V lost 2 bases and J lost 10, with 6 bases in between. CDR1 and CDR2 (germline): MNHEY, SVGAGI. CDR3 length: 11 residues. The study ran the assay at deep level. Assay used: immunoSEQ multiplex PCR; TCRdb lists only in-frame clones, some missing. The sample consists of about 100,000 clones, around half of them appearing once. This clone was counted many times. The V call is TRBV6-5, the J call TRBJ2-1, with D unresolved. The receptor comes from a woman aged 40 to 49 in good health. Some clones in this sample may be carry-over from other donors' samples. The sequencing sample was made of PBMCs. CDR3 sequence: CASSYLEEQFF. As DNA, the CDR3 is TGTGCCAGCAGTTACCTCGAGGAGCAGTTCTTC.